This TCR beta chain was sequenced in a study of T cells in Graves' hyperthyroidism and ophthalmopathy. Regarding the study as a whole: The blood repertoire included most of the expanded thyroid clonotypes above 0.001. A model using 13 V-J features told ophthalmopathy apart from stable hyperthyroidism.

The CDR3 covers 13 residues. Germline loops: CDR1 MNHNS, CDR2 SASEGT. V trimming: 8 bases; J trimming: 1 base; junction bases outside the gene matches: 2. The study left out patients who had uncontrolled infection, other autoimmune disease, pregnancy or lactation. Diagnosing involved the use of clinical symptoms, serum thyroxine and TRAb, thyroid ultrasound and orbital computed tomography. Amplified regions were TCR beta CDR3 sequences from RNA transcripts. Researchers ran a first-round RT-PCR on the TCR CDR3 using the HTBI primer set. A single record per CDR3 protein comes from TCRdb applying MiXCR to the multiplex PCR reads. The top ten clones hold 44% of a sample with about 500,000 distinct CDR3 sequences, around 43% of them seen once. With respect to this clonotype: The target antigen is unknown.

The TCR comes from an adult woman with Graves' disease, either hyperthyroidism or ophthalmopathy (not recorded which). The chain couples TRBV6-1 to TRBJ2-7, with 10 bases that match TRBD1. Source material: peripheral blood or thyroid tissue (not recorded which). Here the CDR3 reads CASEDRGSYEQYF. CDR3 DNA: TGTGCCAGCGAGGACAGGGGGTCCTACGAGCAGTACTTC.